The rows below give T cell receptor beta chains drawn from one sample of a study of cytomegalovirus exposure and HLA in healthy donors. The data were produced by immunoSEQ multiplex PCR, yet TCRdb's version contains in-frame clones alone and is incomplete. The table has around 150,000 clones, roughly 80% seen once; the top ten hold approximately 7%. The sample taken for sequencing was PBMCs. Every receptor here comes from a woman aged 25 to 39 in good health and CMV-seropositive. Each CDR3 is given without its conserved first and last residue. Fields, in order: J gene, D gene, clone size, V gene, CDR3 protein. The D gene is left open where the match is weak. Some rows have no size entry. The others give once, few or many, or a class for an expanded clone.

TRBJ1-1	TRBD1	NA	TRBV6-1	ASRARQGLGAF
TRBJ1-6	TRBD1	NA	TRBV5-8	ASSLYRGGSPLH
TRBJ2-1	TRBD2	NA	TRBV12-5	ASGLVIGGGAVDEQF
TRBJ1-4	NA	NA	TRBV9	ASSVGGQNEKLF
TRBJ2-7	TRBD2	NA	TRBV7-9	ASSFLEKRGREQY
TRBJ1-1	NA	NA	TRBV11-2	ASSFPGTEAF
TRBJ2-3	TRBD2	NA	TRBV7-6	ASSLALANTQY
TRBJ1-3	TRBD1	NA	TRBV9	ASSVAGTVSGNTIY
TRBJ2-3	TRBD2	NA	TRBV2	ASSEQASGGGTDTQY
TRBJ1-1	TRBD1	once	TRBV7-2	ASSLQADREAF
TRBJ2-6	NA	once	TRBV19	ASSRRGIRNSGANVLT
TRBJ2-5	TRBD1	NA	TRBV28	ATGQGDQETQY
TRBJ2-3	NA	NA	TRBV5-4	ASSQLQGPTDTQY
TRBJ2-7	TRBD1	NA	TRBV27	ASSPFRTGRYEQY
TRBJ1-2	TRBD1	NA	TRBV25-1	ASSRDRGYGYT
TRBJ1-6	NA	NA	TRBV27	ASSLFPGGNSPLH
TRBJ1-1	NA	NA	TRBV5-1	ASSLGQNMNTEAF
TRBJ1-1	NA	NA	TRBV18	ASSPQLNRAATEAF
TRBJ1-4	NA	NA	TRBV25-1	ASSAADGPRGEKLF
TRBJ2-3	TRBD2	NA	TRBV9	ASSVGGGSTDTQY
TRBJ1-1	NA	NA	TRBV27	ASSFDRIRNTEAF
TRBJ1-1	NA	NA	TRBV18	ASSRSAPGGGTEAF
TRBJ2-5	NA	NA	TRBV7-2	ASSSLYQETQY
TRBJ1-1	NA	NA	TRBV5-1	ASSLFTNTEAF
TRBJ1-1	TRBD1	NA	TRBV5-1	ASSPNRDRNTEAF
TRBJ1-1	TRBD1	NA	TRBV10-1	ASRWQGTGPHTSNTEAF
TRBJ1-2	TRBD1	NA	TRBV13	ASSPRQGTQANYGYT
TRBJ2-1	TRBD2	NA	TRBV29-1	SAVAGAYNEQF
TRBJ2-4	NA	NA	TRBV5-4	ASSLAGKGAKNIQY
TRBJ1-2	NA	NA	TRBV9	ASSPRREPTI
TRBJ1-1	NA	once	TRBV4-3	ASSQDFGKGVNTEAF
TRBJ1-1	NA	NA	TRBV28	ASSGLSAEAF
TRBJ2-2	TRBD1	once	TRBV6-6	ASSYPGTGNHGELF
TRBJ2-1	NA	NA	TRBV18	ASSSRLYNEQF
TRBJ1-2	TRBD1	NA	TRBV27	ASSPLRDSNINYGYT
TRBJ2-7	TRBD2	NA	TRBV6-6	ASSYPGGLNEQY
TRBJ2-1	NA	NA	TRBV6-5	ASSYARHRGNEQF
TRBJ1-6	NA	NA	TRBV6-6	ASSYSTDQNSPLH
TRBJ2-7	TRBD1	NA	TRBV6-1	AVSSRGTYEQY
TRBJ1-2	NA	NA	TRBV28	ASSLDRYGYT
TRBJ1-5	NA	NA	TRBV6-6	ASSVQGLSNQPQH
TRBJ1-3	TRBD1	NA	TRBV7-3	ASSSTGSGNTIY
TRBJ1-1	TRBD1	NA	TRBV19	ASSFGTANTEAF
TRBJ1-2	TRBD1	NA	TRBV5-1	ASSQHGTGDSGYGYT
TRBJ1-1	TRBD1	NA	TRBV27	ASSWGQGLNTEAF
TRBJ2-7	TRBD2	NA	TRBV2	ASSGDSYEQY
TRBJ2-1	TRBD1	NA	TRBV9	ASSPRGTGSDSSYNEQF
TRBJ1-5	NA	once	TRBV11-2	ASSLGSRDQPQH
TRBJ1-1	NA	NA	TRBV15	ATSRSRTEGTEAF
TRBJ2-3	NA	NA	TRBV5-1	ASSLRINLGATDTQY
TRBJ2-7	TRBD1	NA	TRBV4-1	ASSQSTGGLTYEQY
TRBJ1-2	NA	NA	TRBV29-1	SVEGAGGFRNYGYT
TRBJ2-3	NA	NA	TRBV11-3	ASSLGQAITDTQY